This entry features one T cell receptor beta chain sequence. This clonotype occurred a few times. Its recognized antigen is unknown. Base qualities are not recorded, but no much larger clone differs from it by a single base. Clipping removes 0 bases from V and 0 bases from J, with 4 as the unmatched junction base count. The CDR1 and CDR2 encoded by the germline V gene (reference sequence) are DFQATT and SNEGSKA. The CDR3 contains 16 residues, cysteine and phenylalanine counted. Only CDR3 DNA remains: 48 bases, in frame from the first base. These data are taken from a study of blood T cells in healthy people across ages (dated by TCRdb to the mid-2010s). As for the study more broadly: In model experiments, roughly one uniquely barcoded TCR beta cDNA molecule per two T cells was captured by template switching. To track age-related changes in TCR beta repertoire diversity, the study relied on deep sequencing normalized with unique cDNA molecular identifiers. The donors were divided into four age groups: young (average approximately 17 years), middle-aged (under 40), aged (about 61) and long-lived (about 80). To avoid experimental bias, donors of different ages were randomly spread across the sequencing lanes. Using the same blood draw, the study looked at two additional independent replicas of 1 million unique cDNA reads for two donors, one aged 18 to 30 and the other aged 80 or older.

Findings and caveats that apply to the study as a whole: Observed TCR beta diversity per million T cells fell roughly linearly with age, and a significant reduction was already apparent by age about 43. Compared with the aged group, more naive CD4+ T cells, fewer expanded clones and increased TCR diversity were shown by the long-lived group, suggesting age selection. Estimates of total diversity from one million sequenced T cells were regarded as lower bounds and underestimates. A strong correlation was found between observed TCR beta diversity and the percentage of naive T cells measured by flow cytometry. Bulk unsorted PBMC profiling prevented conclusive comparison of naive and antigen-experienced compartments. Because donor CMV infection status was unknown, age-related changes in expanded clonotypes were potentially confounded.

Library creation used 5' RACE. The sample was run on an Illumina HiSeq 2500. A second PCR of roughly 6 to 12 cycles was performed with a sample-barcoded 5' primer and a J-beta primer mix. A unique molecular identifier was introduced onto each TCR beta cDNA molecule by a template-switch 5' adaptor carrying 12 random nucleotides. At least 2.5 million CDR3-containing paired-end reads were obtained from each sample. First-strand cDNA synthesis was performed from all RNA using the Mint cDNA synthesis kit, with priming by a TRBC-specific oligonucleotide. Following uracil-DNA glycosylase treatment, all cDNA underwent a first 18-cycle PCR with the universal primers M1SS and BC2_uni_R. Turning to the authors' computational methods: Each sample was normalized by randomly selecting 1 million high-quality reads, each carrying a distinct molecular identifier. Reads with shared molecular identifiers were discarded instead of being binned into consensus sequences. MiTCR, with a Q25 quality threshold and the strictest error-elimination algorithm, was used for CDR3 identification, clonotype clustering and error correction. Lower-bound total TCR beta diversity was estimated with a nonparametric unseen species model using Euler transformation. The public reads were reprocessed in TCRdb via fastp at Q25 and MiXCR, keeping in-frame beta chains. Rows merge per CDR3 protein into single entries with the most common DNA and genes. The authors' filters were not applied to this entry. For this sample there are 850,000 to 1,000,000 distinct CDR3 sequences; 45% to 50% appear just once. The ten top clones hold roughly 13% of the sample.

Systemically healthy Caucasian individuals from Russia, some 40 in total and aged roughly 6 to 95 years, were included as donors. Each donor gave 8 to 10 milliliters of peripheral blood, drawn into EDTA-treated Vacutainer tubes. Ficoll-Paque density-gradient centrifugation was used to isolate PBMCs, with at least 6 million per sample. Total RNA, at least 6 micrograms per sample, was extracted from PBMCs with Trizol reagent. For every donor, flow cytometry on a PBMC aliquot measured the percentage of naive CD45RAhigh/CD27high T cells. The rearrangement joined TRBV20-1 to TRBJ2-1; 8 bases in the junction line up with TRBD2. The source is a man aged 25 to 40 in good health. The sequenced sample was blood. The CDR3 sequence is CSARDRGGRSYNEQFF. The sequenced DNA is TGCAGTGCTAGAGATCGGGGGGGCCGCTCCTACAATGAGCAGTTCTTC.